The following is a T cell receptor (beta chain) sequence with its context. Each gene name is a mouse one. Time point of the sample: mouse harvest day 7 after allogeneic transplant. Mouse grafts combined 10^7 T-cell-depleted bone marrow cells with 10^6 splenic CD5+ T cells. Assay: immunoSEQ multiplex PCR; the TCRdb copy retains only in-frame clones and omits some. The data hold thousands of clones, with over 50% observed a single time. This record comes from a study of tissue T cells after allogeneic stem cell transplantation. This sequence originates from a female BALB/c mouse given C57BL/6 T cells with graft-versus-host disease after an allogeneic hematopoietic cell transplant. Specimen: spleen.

CDR3 sequence: CASSSQGSGNTLYF. The sequenced part of the CDR3 DNA is TGTGCCAGCAGCTCTCAGGGTTCTGGAAATACGCTCTAT. The chain carries TRBV3 and TRBJ1-3; D is perhaps TRBD1 (5 bases). The read falls 1 residue short of the CDR3 end, and the missing part is taken from the germline J gene. CDR3 length: 14 residues. V dropped 4 bases and J dropped 0 bases, with 7 bases sitting between them. CDR1 is SNHLY and CDR2 is FYNGKV in the germline V gene (reference sequence).